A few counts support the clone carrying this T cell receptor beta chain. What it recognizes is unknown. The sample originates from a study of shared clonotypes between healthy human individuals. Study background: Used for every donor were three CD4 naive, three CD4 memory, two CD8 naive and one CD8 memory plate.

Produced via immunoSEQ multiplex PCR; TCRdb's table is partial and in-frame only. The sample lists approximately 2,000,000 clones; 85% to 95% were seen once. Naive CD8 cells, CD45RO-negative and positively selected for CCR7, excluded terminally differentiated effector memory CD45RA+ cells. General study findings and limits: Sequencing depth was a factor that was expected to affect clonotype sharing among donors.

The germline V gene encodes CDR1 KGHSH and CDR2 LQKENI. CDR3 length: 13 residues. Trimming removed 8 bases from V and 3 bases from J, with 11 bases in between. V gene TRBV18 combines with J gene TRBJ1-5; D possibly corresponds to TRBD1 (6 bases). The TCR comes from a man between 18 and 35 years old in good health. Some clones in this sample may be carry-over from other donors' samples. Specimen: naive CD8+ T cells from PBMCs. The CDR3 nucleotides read TGTGCCAGCACGGACAGTCTCAATCAGCCCCAGCATTTT. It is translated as CASTDSLNQPQHF.